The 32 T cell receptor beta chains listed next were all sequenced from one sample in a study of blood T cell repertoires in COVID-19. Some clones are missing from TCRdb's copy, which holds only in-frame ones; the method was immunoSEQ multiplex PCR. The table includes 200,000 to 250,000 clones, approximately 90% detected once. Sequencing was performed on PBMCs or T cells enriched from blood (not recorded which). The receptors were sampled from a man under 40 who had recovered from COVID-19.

CDR3 loop: CASTRGGVVLSYEQYF. The CDR3 bases are TGTGCCAGCACCCGGGGAGGTGTGGTCCTCTCCTACGAGCAGTACTTC. The chain joins TRBV7-2 to TRBJ2-7; D possibly corresponds to TRBD2 (6 bases). V lost 7 bases to trimming and J lost 0 bases, with 19 bases between them. The CDR3 contains 16 residues. Germline loops: CDR1 SGHTA, CDR2 FQGNSA.

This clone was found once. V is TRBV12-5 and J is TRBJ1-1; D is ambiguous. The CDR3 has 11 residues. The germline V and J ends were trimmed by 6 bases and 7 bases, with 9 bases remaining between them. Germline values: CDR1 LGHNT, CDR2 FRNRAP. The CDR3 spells CASGSTVEAFF. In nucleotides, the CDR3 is TGTGCTAGTGGGAGTACAGTTGAAGCTTTCTTT.

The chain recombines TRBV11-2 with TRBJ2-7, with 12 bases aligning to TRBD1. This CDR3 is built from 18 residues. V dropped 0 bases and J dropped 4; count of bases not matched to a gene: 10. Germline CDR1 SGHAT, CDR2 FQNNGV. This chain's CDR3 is CASSLDVGTGGARYEQYF. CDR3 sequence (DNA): TGTGCCAGCAGCTTAGACGTAGGGACAGGGGGCGCAAGGTACGAGCAGTACTTC.

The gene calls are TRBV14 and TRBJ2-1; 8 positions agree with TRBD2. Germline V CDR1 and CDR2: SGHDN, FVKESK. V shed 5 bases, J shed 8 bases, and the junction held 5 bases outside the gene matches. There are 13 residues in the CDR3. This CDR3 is CASSVSGNYEQFF. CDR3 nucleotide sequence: TGTGCCAGCAGCGTTAGCGGGAATTATGAGCAGTTCTTC.

This CDR3 is CASCGRSTYGYTF. The CDR3 DNA is TGTGCCAGCTGTGGGAGGAGCACCTATGGCTACACCTTC. This rearrangement joins TRBV6-1 to TRBJ1-2; no clear D. The CDR3 has 13 residues. Trimming cost V 8 bases and J 4 bases, with 14 bases left between them. CDR1 MNHNS and CDR2 SASEGT come from the germline V gene.

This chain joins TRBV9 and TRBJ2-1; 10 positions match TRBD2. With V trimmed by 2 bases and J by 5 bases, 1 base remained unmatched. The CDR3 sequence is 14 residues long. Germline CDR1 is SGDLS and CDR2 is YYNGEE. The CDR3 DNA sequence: TGTGCCAGCAGCGTCGGACTAGCGGACAATGAGCAGTTCTTC. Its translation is CASSVGLADNEQFF.

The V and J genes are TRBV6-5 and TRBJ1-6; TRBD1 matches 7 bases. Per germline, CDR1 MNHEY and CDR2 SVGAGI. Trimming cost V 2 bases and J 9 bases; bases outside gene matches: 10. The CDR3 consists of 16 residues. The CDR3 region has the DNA TGTGCCAGCAGTTACACCCCACAGGGGATTGTTTCACCCCTCCACTTT. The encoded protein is CASSYTPQGIVSPLHF.

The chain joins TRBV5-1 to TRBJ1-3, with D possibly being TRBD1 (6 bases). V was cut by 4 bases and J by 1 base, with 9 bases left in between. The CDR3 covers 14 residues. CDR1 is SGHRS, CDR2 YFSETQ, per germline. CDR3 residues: CASSPQGSGNTIYF. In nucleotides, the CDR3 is TGCGCCAGCAGCCCACAGGGTTCTGGAAACACCATATATTTT.

CDR3 coding DNA: TGTGCCAGCAGAGACAGGGTGGACTATGGCTACACCTTC. Protein sequence: CASRDRVDYGYTF. The rearrangement uses TRBV6-5 and TRBJ1-2; TRBD1 matches at 7 bases. The CDR3 is 13 residues long. Looked up from germline, CDR1 is MNHEY and CDR2 is SVGAGI. V gave up 6 bases and J gave up 3 bases; unmatched junction bases: 4.

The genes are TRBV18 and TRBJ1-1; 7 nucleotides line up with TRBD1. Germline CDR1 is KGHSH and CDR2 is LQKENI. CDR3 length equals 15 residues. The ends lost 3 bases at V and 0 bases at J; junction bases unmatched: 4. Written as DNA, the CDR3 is TGTGCCAGCTCACCCCAGGACAGGATGAACACTGAAGCTTTCTTT. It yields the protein CASSPQDRMNTEAFF.

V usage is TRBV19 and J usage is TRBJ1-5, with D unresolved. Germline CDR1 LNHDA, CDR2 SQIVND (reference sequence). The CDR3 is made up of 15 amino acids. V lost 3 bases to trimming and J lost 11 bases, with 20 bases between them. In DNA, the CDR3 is TGTGCCAGTAGTATCCCTCGGGCCAAGGGAGCGGCCCAGCATTTT. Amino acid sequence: CASSIPRAKGAAQHF.

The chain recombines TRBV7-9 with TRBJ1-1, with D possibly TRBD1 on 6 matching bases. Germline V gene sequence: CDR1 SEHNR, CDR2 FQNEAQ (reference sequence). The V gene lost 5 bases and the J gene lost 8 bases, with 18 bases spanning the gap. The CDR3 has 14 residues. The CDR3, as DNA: TGTGCCAGCAGCACAAGGAAGGACAGCCAAGAAGCTTTCTTT. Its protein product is CASSTRKDSQEAFF.

The CDR3 is CASSLFDRGGEQYF. In nucleotides, the CDR3 is TGTGCCAGCAGCCTATTTGACAGGGGCGGCGAGCAGTACTTC. The chain uses TRBV7-8 and TRBJ2-7, with 8 bases lining up with TRBD1. Germline V gene data show CDR1 as SGHVS and CDR2 as FQNEAQ. V shed 5 bases and J 6 bases; nucleotides not matched to a gene: 9. The CDR3 is made up of 14 amino acids.

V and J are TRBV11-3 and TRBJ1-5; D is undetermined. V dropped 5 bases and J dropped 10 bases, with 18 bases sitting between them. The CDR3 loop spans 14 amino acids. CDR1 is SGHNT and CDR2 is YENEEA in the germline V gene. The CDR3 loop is CASSMGRVEKPQHF. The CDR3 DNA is TGTGCCAGCAGCATGGGGAGGGTAGAAAAACCCCAGCATTTT.

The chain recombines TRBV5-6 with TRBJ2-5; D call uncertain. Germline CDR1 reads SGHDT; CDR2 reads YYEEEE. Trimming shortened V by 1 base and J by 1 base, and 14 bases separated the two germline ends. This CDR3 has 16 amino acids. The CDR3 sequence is CASSLLSGKIQETQYF. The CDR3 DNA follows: TGTGCCAGCAGCTTGCTGTCAGGAAAGATCCAAGAGACCCAGTACTTC. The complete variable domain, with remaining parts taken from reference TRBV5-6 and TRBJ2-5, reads DAGVTQSPTHLIKTRGQQVTLRCSPKSGHDTVSWYQQALGQGPQFIFQYYEEEERQRGNFPDRFSGHQFPNYSSELNVNALLLGDSALYLCASSLLSGKIQETQYFGPGTRLLVL.

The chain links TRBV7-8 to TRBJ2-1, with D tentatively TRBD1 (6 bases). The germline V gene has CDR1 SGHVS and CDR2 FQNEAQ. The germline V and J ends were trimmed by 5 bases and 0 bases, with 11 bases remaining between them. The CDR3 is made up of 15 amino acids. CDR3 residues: CASSVGQSSYNEQFF. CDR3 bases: TGTGCCAGCAGCGTCGGACAGAGCTCCTACAATGAGCAGTTCTTC.

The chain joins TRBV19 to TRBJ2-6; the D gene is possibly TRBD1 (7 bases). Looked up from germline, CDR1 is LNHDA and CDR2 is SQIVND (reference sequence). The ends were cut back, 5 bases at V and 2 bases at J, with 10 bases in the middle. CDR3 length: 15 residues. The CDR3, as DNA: TGTGCCAGTAGTGTCAGGGGGGCTGGGGCCAACGTCCTGACTTTC. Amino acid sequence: CASSVRGAGANVLTF.

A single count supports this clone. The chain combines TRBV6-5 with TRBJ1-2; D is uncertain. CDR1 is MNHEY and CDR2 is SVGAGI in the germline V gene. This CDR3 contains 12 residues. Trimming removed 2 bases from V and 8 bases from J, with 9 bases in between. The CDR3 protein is CASSYRVGGYTF. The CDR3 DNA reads TGTGCCAGCAGTTACAGAGTCGGGGGCTACACCTTC.

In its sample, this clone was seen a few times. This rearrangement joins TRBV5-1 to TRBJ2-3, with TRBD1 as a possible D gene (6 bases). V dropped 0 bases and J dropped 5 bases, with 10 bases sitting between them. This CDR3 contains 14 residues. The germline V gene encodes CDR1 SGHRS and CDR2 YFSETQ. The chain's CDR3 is CASSLAGDRDTQYF. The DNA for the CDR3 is TGCGCCAGCAGCTTGGCAGGGGATAGAGATACGCAGTATTTT.

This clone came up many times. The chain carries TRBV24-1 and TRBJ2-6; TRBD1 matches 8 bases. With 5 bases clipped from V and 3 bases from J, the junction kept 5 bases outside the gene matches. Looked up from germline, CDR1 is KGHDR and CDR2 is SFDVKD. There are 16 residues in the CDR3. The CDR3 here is CATSGPGQGGANVLTF. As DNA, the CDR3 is TGTGCCACCAGTGGCCCCGGACAGGGTGGGGCCAACGTCCTGACTTTC.

CDR3 bases: TGTGCCAGCAGCCGGGAGAGCGCCTCAGGCTACACCTTC. Amino acids: CASSRESASGYTF. The gene calls are TRBV7-9 and TRBJ1-2; D unclear. V shed 5 bases and J shed 8 bases, with 15 bases lying between them. Germline-derived CDR1 and CDR2 are SEHNR and FQNEAQ (reference sequence). CDR3 size: 13 residues.

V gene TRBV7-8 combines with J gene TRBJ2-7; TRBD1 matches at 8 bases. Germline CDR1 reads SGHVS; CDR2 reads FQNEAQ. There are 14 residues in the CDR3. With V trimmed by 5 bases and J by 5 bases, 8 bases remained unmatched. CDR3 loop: CASSQDRATDEQYF. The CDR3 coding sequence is TGTGCCAGCAGCCAGGACAGGGCAACCGACGAGCAGTACTTC.

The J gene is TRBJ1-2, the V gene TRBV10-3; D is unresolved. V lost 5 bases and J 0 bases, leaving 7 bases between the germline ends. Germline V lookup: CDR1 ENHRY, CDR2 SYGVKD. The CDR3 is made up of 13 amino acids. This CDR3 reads CAISNGANYGYTF. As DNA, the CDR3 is TGTGCCATCAGTAACGGGGCTAACTATGGCTACACCTTC.

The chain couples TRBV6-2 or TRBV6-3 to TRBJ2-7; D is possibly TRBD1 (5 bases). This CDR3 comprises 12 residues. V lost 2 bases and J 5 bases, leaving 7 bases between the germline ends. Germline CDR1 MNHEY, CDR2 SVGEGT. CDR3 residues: CASSYPRDEQYF. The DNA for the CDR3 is TGTGCCAGCAGTTACCCCAGGGACGAGCAGTACTTC.

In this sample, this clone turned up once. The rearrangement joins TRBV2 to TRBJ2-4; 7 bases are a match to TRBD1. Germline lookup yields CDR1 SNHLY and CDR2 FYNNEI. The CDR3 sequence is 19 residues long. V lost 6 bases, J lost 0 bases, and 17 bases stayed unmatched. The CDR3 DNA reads TGTGCCAGCAGGGGCCGGGACAGCCAAGGGGGTTTAGCCAAAAACATTCAGTACTTC. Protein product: CASRGRDSQGGLAKNIQYF.

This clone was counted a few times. The CDR3 here is CASSQDRAGLRNEQYF. CDR3 bases: TGCGCCAGCAGCCAAGATAGGGCAGGGCTTCGAAACGAGCAGTACTTC. The rearrangement joins TRBV4-3 to TRBJ2-7, with D perhaps TRBD1 (5 bases). Germline CDR1 and CDR2: LGHNA and YSLEER. The V end was cut by 0 bases, the J end by 5 bases, with 17 bases between. This CDR3 spans 16 amino acids.

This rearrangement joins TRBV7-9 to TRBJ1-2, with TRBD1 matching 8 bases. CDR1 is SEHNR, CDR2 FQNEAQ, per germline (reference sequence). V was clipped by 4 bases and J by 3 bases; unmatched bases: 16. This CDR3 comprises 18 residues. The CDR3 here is CASSSPRTGTLGDYGYTF. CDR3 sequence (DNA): TGTGCCAGCAGCTCCCCTAGGACAGGGACCCTAGGGGACTATGGCTACACCTTC.

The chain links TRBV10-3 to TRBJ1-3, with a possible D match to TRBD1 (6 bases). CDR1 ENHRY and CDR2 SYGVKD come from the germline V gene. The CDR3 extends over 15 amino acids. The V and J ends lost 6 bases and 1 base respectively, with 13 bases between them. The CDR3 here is CAISPTGISGNTIYF. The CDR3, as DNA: TGTGCCATCAGCCCTACAGGGATTTCTGGAAACACCATATATTTT.

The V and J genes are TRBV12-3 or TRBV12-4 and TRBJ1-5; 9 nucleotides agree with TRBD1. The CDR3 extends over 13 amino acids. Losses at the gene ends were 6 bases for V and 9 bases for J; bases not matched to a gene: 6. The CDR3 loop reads CASSPGQGSPQHF. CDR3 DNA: TGTGCCAGCAGCCCGGGACAGGGATCGCCCCAGCATTTT.

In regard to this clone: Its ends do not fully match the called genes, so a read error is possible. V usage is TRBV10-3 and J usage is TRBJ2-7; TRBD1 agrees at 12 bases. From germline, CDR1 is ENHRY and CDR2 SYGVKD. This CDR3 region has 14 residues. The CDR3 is CAISEGQGAWERYF. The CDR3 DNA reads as TGTGCCATCAGCGAGGGACAGGGGGCGTGGGAGCGGTACTTC.

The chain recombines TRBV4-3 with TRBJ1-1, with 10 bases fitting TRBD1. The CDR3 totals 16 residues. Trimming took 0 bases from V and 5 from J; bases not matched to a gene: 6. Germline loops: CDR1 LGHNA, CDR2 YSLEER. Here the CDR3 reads CASSQEWTGGETEAFF. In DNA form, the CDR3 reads TGCGCCAGCAGCCAAGAGTGGACAGGGGGAGAAACTGAAGCTTTCTTT.

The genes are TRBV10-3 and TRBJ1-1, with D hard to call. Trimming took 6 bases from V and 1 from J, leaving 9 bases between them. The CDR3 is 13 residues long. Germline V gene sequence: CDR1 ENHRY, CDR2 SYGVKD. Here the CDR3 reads CAIRRAWNTEAFF. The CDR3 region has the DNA TGTGCCATCAGAAGAGCCTGGAACACTGAAGCTTTCTTT.